These 11 T cell receptor beta chains share one sample of origin, sequenced in a study of PD-1 blockade in classical Hodgkin lymphoma. Method: immunoSEQ multiplex PCR; TCRdb's copy keeps in-frame clones and lacks some. The sample includes 95,000 or so clones, around 80% of them seen just once. Each patient's relapse followed autologous stem cell transplantation, and brentuximab vedotin exposure varied. Sequencing used peripheral blood mononuclear cells (PBMCs), obtained at baseline. The receptors stem from a human donor with classical Hodgkin lymphoma.

This clone was observed a handful of times. The chain joins TRBV19 to TRBJ1-5, with 8 bases that match TRBD1. Germline loops: CDR1 LNHDA, CDR2 SQIVND (reference sequence). V trimming: 5 bases; J trimming: 6 bases; junction bases outside the gene matches: 9. The CDR3 has 15 residues. The CDR3 reads CASSVQGAKGQPQHF. The CDR3 region has the DNA TGTGCCAGTAGTGTCCAGGGGGCTAAGGGTCAGCCCCAGCATTTT.

The CDR3 protein is CASSALDLNEQFF. The CDR3 DNA follows: TGTGCCAGCAGTGCGCTAGATCTCAATGAGCAGTTCTTC. J is TRBJ2-1 and V is TRBV6-1; no clear D gene. CDR1 and CDR2 (germline): MNHNS, SASEGT. The CDR3 has 13 residues. Trimming shortened V by 4 bases and J by 6 bases, and 10 bases separated the two germline ends.

The chain joins TRBV15 to TRBJ2-2; the match to TRBD1 covers 9 bases. The V gene end was trimmed by 5 bases and the J gene end by 3 bases; junction bases not matched to a gene: 10. Germline V CDR1 and CDR2: LNHNV, YYDKDF (reference sequence). This CDR3 spans 17 amino acids. This CDR3 reads CATSGRNRGRYTGELFF. Written as DNA, the CDR3 is TGTGCCACCAGCGGGAGGAACAGGGGGCGGTACACCGGGGAGCTGTTTTTT. The variable domain in full, completed from reference TRBV15 and TRBJ2-2, reads DAMVIQNPRYQVTQFGKPVTLSCSQTLNHNVMYWYQQKSSQAPKLLFHYYDKDFNNEADTPDNFQSRRPNTSFCFLDIRSPGLGDTAMYLCATSGRNRGRYTGELFFGEGSRLTVL.

The V gene is TRBV10-3, the J gene TRBJ1-6; possibly TRBD1 for D (6 bases). The V end was cut by 6 bases, the J end by 10 bases, with 13 bases between. Germline CDR1 ENHRY, CDR2 SYGVKD. This CDR3 is 13 amino acids long. The CDR3 sequence is CAIRRTEGSPLHF. For the CDR3, the DNA is TGTGCCATCAGGCGGACAGAGGGGTCACCCCTCCACTTT.

This chain connects TRBV10-3 to TRBJ2-1, with a tentative D call TRBD2 (6 bases). The length of the CDR3 is 13 residues. Germline CDR1 and CDR2: ENHRY and SYGVKD. Trimming removed 11 bases at V and 0 bases at J, with 11 bases between. The CDR3 spells CASREDSYNEQFF. The CDR3 region has the DNA TGTGCCTCGCGGGAAGACTCCTACAATGAGCAGTTCTTC.

The chain recombines TRBV25-1 with TRBJ2-7; D remains unclear. This CDR3 is 15 amino acids long. Germline CDR1 is MGHDK and CDR2 is SYGVNS. The V end lost 7 bases, the J end lost 1 base, and 17 bases lay between the germline ends. CDR3 DNA sequence: TGTGCCAGCACCGGAAAGGGTGTTGAATCCTACGAGCAGTACTTC. Amino acids: CASTGKGVESYEQYF.

The rearrangement links TRBV30 to TRBJ2-1; 10 positions match TRBD2. From germline, CDR1 is GTSNPN and CDR2 SVGIG (reference sequence). The ends lost 2 bases at V and 8 bases at J; junction bases unmatched: 6. This CDR3 is built from 14 residues. The CDR3 nucleotides are TGTGCCTGGAGTAGCCTAGCGGGAGAGGATGAGCAGTTCTTC. Translation: CAWSSLAGEDEQFF. Full variable domain (rest looked up from reference TRBV30 and TRBJ2-1): SQTIHQWPATLVQPVGSPLSLECTVEGTSNPNLYWYRQAAGRGLQLLFYSVGIGQISSEVPQNLSASRPQDRQFILSSKKLLLSDSGFYLCAWSSLAGEDEQFFGPGTRLTVL.

This chain joins TRBV6-5 and TRBJ2-5, with D perhaps TRBD1 (5 bases). V dropped 0 bases and J dropped 3 bases, with 11 bases sitting between them. This CDR3 has 15 amino acids. The germline V gene has CDR1 MNHEY and CDR2 SVGAGI. CDR3 DNA: TGTGCCAGCAGTTACTCGATAGGGGCGGAAGAGACCCAGTACTTC. This codes for CASSYSIGAEETQYF.

The chain joins TRBV28 to TRBJ2-1; either TRBD1 or TRBD2 may supply D (5 bases each). Trimming stripped 2 bases from V and 1 base from J, with 6 bases between. This CDR3 is built from 14 residues. Germline values: CDR1 MDHEN, CDR2 SYDVKM. The CDR3 spells CASSLEGSYNEQFF. DNA for the CDR3: TGTGCCAGCAGTTTAGAGGGGTCCTACAATGAGCAGTTCTTC.

This clone was counted a few times. The chain uses TRBV5-1 and TRBJ2-4, with TRBD2 matching over 7 bases. CDR3 length: 15 residues. Germline V CDR1 and CDR2: SGHRS, YFSETQ. The trim removed 2 bases at V and 10 bases at J, leaving 12 bases unmatched. The CDR3 nucleotides read TGCGCCAGCAGCTTTGAAAGCGGGGCCAATGGAATTCAGTACTTC. Translated: CASSFESGANGIQYF.

The J gene is TRBJ1-1, the V gene TRBV9; D possibly corresponds to TRBD1 (6 bases). The CDR3 covers 14 residues. Germline V CDR1 and CDR2: SGDLS, YYNGEE. The germline V and J ends were trimmed by 0 bases and 1 base, with 7 bases remaining between them. The CDR3 loop reads CASSVAGENTEAFF. The CDR3 nucleotides read TGTGCCAGCAGCGTAGCAGGGGAGAACACTGAAGCTTTCTTT.